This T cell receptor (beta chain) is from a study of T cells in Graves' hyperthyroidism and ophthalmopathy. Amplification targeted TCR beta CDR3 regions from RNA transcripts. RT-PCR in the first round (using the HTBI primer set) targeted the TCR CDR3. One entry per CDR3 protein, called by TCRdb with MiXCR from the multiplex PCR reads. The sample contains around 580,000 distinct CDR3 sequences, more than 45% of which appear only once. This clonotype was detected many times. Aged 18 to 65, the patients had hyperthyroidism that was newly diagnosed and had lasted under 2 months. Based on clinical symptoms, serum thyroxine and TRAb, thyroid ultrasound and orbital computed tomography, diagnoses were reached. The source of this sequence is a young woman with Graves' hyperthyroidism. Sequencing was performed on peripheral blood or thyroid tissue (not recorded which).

Here the CDR3 DNA reads TGTGCCAGCAGCCAATCCCTAGCGCTCGAGCAGTACTTC. It yields the protein CASSQSLALEQYF. The V and J genes are TRBV3-1 and TRBJ2-7, with D maybe TRBD2 (6 bases). CDR3 length equals 13 residues. Germline V gene sequence: CDR1 LGHDT, CDR2 YNNKEL (reference sequence). With 2 bases removed from V and 6 bases from J, the gap between germline ends came to 11 bases.